This T cell receptor beta chain emerged from a study of PD-L1 blockade in urothelial cancer. Background on the study: The analyses of blood took place 3 weeks (second dose) and 6 weeks after treatment start. T cells numbered a median of approximately 150,000 in the blood samples.

Sample time point: pretreatment peripheral blood. The CDR3 spans 13 residues. The germline gives CDR1 SQVTM, CDR2 ANQGSEA. V lost 6 bases and J 4 bases, leaving 15 bases between the germline ends. The method was immunoSEQ multiplex PCR; TCRdb's version includes in-frame clones alone and lacks a portion of them. The sample has about 50,000 clones, approximately 72% seen once. This rearrangement joins TRBV29-1 to TRBJ2-5; D is ambiguous. Specimen: PBMCs, collected around atezolizumab (anti-PD-L1) treatment. The sequence was collected from a man between 65 and 80 years old with urothelial cancer. The CDR3 bases are TGCAGCGTGTCCACGCAGGTGGGAGAGACCCAGTACTTC. It encodes CSVSTQVGETQYF.